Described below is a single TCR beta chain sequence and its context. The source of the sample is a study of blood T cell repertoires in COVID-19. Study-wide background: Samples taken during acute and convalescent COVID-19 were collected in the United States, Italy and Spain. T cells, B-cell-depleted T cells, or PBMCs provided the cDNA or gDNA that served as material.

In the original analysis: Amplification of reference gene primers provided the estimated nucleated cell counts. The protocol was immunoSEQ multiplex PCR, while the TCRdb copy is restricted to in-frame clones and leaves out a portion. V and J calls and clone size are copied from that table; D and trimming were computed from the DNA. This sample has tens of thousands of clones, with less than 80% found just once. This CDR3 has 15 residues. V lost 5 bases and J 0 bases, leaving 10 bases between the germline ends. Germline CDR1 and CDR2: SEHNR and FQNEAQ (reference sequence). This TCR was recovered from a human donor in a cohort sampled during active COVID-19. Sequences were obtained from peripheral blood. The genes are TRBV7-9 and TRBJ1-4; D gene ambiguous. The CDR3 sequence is CASSGLQATNEKLFF. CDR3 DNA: TGTGCCAGCAGCGGCTTGCAAGCAACTAATGAAAAACTGTTTTTT.